The source of this TCR beta chain is a study of blood T cell repertoires in COVID-19. Study at large: Sites across the United States, Italy and Spain contributed samples from acute and convalescent COVID-19.

V shed 5 bases and J 3 bases; nucleotides not matched to a gene: 1. The CDR3 totals 14 residues. Germline V gene sequence: CDR1 MNHEY, CDR2 SVGAGI. In the source study's methods: Researchers report that nucleated cell counts were estimated from reference gene primer amplification. Here immunoSEQ multiplex PCR was the method, and the copy in TCRdb shows in-frame clones only, minus some. V, J and clone size derive from that table, while D and trimming were established from the DNA sequence. The data contain fewer than 500,000 clones, approximately 90% of them singletons. Participant ages covered about 18 to 89 years across about 25 US areas. Participants reported their clinical history, and cohort assignment relied on those reports.

This TCR was recovered from a woman younger than 45 with acute COVID-19. The chain has TRBV6-5 and TRBJ2-7; the match to TRBD2 covers 13 bases. The specimen sequenced was PBMCs or T cells enriched from blood (not recorded which). The CDR3 spells CASSRTSGGYEQYF. The CDR3 DNA reads as TGTGCCAGCAGTCGGACTAGCGGGGGCTACGAGCAGTACTTC.